The entry that follows covers one TCR beta chain sequence. Its specificity is not known. Germline CDR1 MNHEY, CDR2 SVGAGI. There are 16 residues in the CDR3. The trim removed 2 bases at V and 1 base at J, leaving 7 bases unmatched. Repertoires were generated with immunoSEQ multiplex PCR, while TCRdb's copy carries only in-frame clones and drops some. The sample carries fewer than 15,000 clones, roughly 65% recorded once. This record comes from a study of T cell repertoires in urothelial bladder cancer. Study conclusions and caveats: Carcinoma specimens had fewer T cells than benign specimens.

Source material: tumor-infiltrating cells from bladder cancer. This TCR was sampled from a human donor with urothelial carcinoma. The chain has TRBV6-5 and TRBJ1-1, with 7 bases lining up with TRBD1. DNA for the CDR3: TGTGCCAGCAGTTACAGACACAGGGGCGCGAACACTGAAGCTTTCTTT. Translation gives CASSYRHRGANTEAFF.